The rows below give T cell receptor beta chains drawn from one sample of a study of PD-L1 blockade in urothelial cancer. Clones were sequenced by immunoSEQ multiplex PCR, and TCRdb holds only the in-frame ones, with some missing. The sample yields tens of thousands of clones, about 86% seen once. Sequences were derived from PBMCs, sampled around atezolizumab (anti-PD-L1) treatment. Receptor source: a man in his fifties or sixties with urothelial cancer. Each CDR3 is given with its conserved first and last residue. The D gene is left open where the match is weak. Clone size, where shown, is once, few, many, or a class for clones that have expanded.

abundance	v_gene	j_gene	d_gene	CDR3aa	CDR3nt
NA	TRBV6-6	TRBJ1-6	TRBD1	CASSYDRGNSPLHF	TGTGCCAGCAGTTACGACAGGGGAAATTCACCCCTCCACTTT
NA	TRBV6-5	TRBJ2-7	TRBD2	CASSPQAGGSYEQYF	TGTGCCAGCAGTCCTCAAGCGGGGGGATCCTACGAGCAGTACTTC
NA	TRBV7-8	TRBJ2-3	TRBD2	CASSLVSGGATDTQYF	TGTGCCAGCAGCTTAGTCAGCGGGGGGGCTACAGATACGCAGTATTTT
NA	TRBV28	TRBJ2-4	NA	CASSPATGLRNIQYF	TGTGCCAGCAGTCCCGCGACAGGACTCAGAAACATTCAGTACTTC
NA	TRBV7-3	TRBJ2-3	TRBD2	CASSFLGAGDQDTQYF	TGTGCCAGCAGCTTCCTTGGAGCGGGGGATCAAGATACGCAGTATTTT
NA	TRBV18	TRBJ1-2	NA	CASSPRLGGLKDGYTF	TGTGCCAGCTCACCACGATTGGGGGGTCTCAAGGATGGCTACACCTTC
NA	TRBV9	TRBJ2-7	TRBD2	CASSVGPSGGEQYF	TGTGCCAGCAGCGTAGGTCCCAGCGGGGGCGAGCAGTACTTC
few	TRBV29-1	TRBJ2-3	TRBD2	CSVHGLAGLVDTQYF	TGCAGCGTTCATGGACTAGCGGGGCTTGTGGATACGCAGTATTTT
NA	TRBV28	TRBJ1-4	TRBD1	CASSSRQGGLTNEKLFF	TGTGCCAGCAGTTCGAGACAGGGGGGTTTAACTAATGAAAAACTGTTTTTT
NA	TRBV5-6	TRBJ2-1	NA	CASSRLIWGGASYNEQFF	TGTGCCAGCAGCAGGCTAATTTGGGGGGGGGCTTCCTACAATGAGCAGTTCTTC
NA	TRBV7-6	TRBJ2-1	NA	CASSLARAENNEQFF	TGTGCCAGCAGCTTAGCGCGGGCAGAAAACAATGAGCAGTTCTTC
NA	TRBV9	TRBJ1-2	TRBD1	CASSVGLDRINYGYTF	TGTGCCAGCAGCGTAGGGTTGGACAGGATTAACTATGGCTACACCTTC
NA	TRBV7-7	TRBJ2-5	NA	CASSSSGIRETQYF	TGTGCTAGCAGCTCCTCAGGAATCCGAGAGACCCAGTACTTC
NA	TRBV5-1	TRBJ1-2	NA	CASSLEYAGMNDGYTF	TGCGCCAGCAGCTTGGAGTACGCAGGGATGAACGATGGCTACACCTTC
NA	TRBV19	TRBJ2-1	NA	CASSIWQGGNNEQFF	TGTGCCAGTAGTATCTGGCAGGGGGGAAACAATGAGCAGTTCTTC
NA	TRBV7-3	TRBJ1-1	NA	CASSRTGGTEAFF	TGTGCCAGCAGCCGGACGGGGGGCACTGAAGCTTTCTTT
NA	TRBV30	TRBJ1-5	TRBD1	CAWSPGGAGQPQHF	TGTGCCTGGAGTCCAGGGGGCGCCGGACAGCCCCAGCATTTT
NA	TRBV5-6	TRBJ1-4	NA	CASTLTFATNEKLFF	TGTGCCAGCACCCTGACTTTTGCAACTAATGAAAAACTGTTTTTT
NA	TRBV15	TRBJ1-2	NA	CATSRAARYTGYTF	TGTGCCACCAGCAGAGCGGCCAGGTACACTGGCTACACCTTC
few	TRBV28	TRBJ1-6	TRBD1	CASQTGDNSPLHF	TGTGCCAGCCAGACAGGGGATAATTCACCCCTCCACTTT
NA	TRBV7-2	TRBJ2-3	TRBD1	CASSLGGQGPDTQYF	TGTGCCAGCAGCTTAGGAGGACAGGGGCCAGATACGCAGTATTTT
NA	TRBV5-1	TRBJ2-1	NA	CASSLDGTGGNEQFF	TGCGCCAGCAGCTTGGATGGAACCGGGGGCAATGAGCAGTTCTTC
NA	TRBV9	TRBJ1-4	NA	CASSVGIQGEKLFF	TGTGCCAGCAGCGTAGGAATTCAGGGTGAAAAACTGTTTTTT
NA	TRBV18	TRBJ1-4	NA	CASSPPRGGDEKLFF	TGTGCCAGCTCACCCCCGAGGGGGGGCGATGAAAAACTGTTTTTT
NA	TRBV18	TRBJ1-2	NA	CASSPRGQKNYGYTF	TGTGCCAGCTCACCAAGAGGGCAGAAGAACTATGGCTACACCTTC
NA	TRBV6-1	TRBJ2-2	TRBD2	CASHLLAGNTGELFF	TGTGCCAGCCACTTACTAGCGGGGAACACCGGGGAGCTGTTTTTT
NA	TRBV19	TRBJ1-2	NA	CASSIWGSPNYGYTF	TGTGCCAGTAGTATTTGGGGCAGCCCAAACTATGGCTACACCTTC
NA	TRBV7-2	TRBJ2-5	TRBD2	CASSPGLAGPQETQYF	TGTGCCAGCAGCCCCGGACTAGCGGGCCCACAAGAGACCCAGTACTTC
NA	TRBV16	TRBJ1-3	TRBD1	CASSRRQGGYGNTIYF	TGTGCCAGCAGCCGAAGACAGGGAGGTTATGGAAACACCATATATTTT